This T cell receptor (beta chain) was identified during a study of T cells in Graves' hyperthyroidism and ophthalmopathy. From germline, CDR1 is SGHTA and CDR2 FQGTGA. Deletions cut 2 bases from V and 8 bases from J, with 13 bases between. This CDR3 has 14 residues. Study-wide results and caveats: The model forecast ophthalmopathy, anticipating it by a median around 6.5 months before onset.

This clonotype was detected ten times or more. Its antigen is as yet unknown. What was amplified from RNA transcripts were TCR beta CDR3 regions. TCR CDR3 underwent first-round RT-PCR with the HTBI primer set. Via MiXCR, TCRdb re-called the multiplex PCR reads, giving one row per CDR3 protein. The table shows roughly 740,000 distinct CDR3 sequences, with roughly 15% occurring only once. The chain has TRBV7-3 and TRBJ2-1, with D perhaps assigned TRBD1 or TRBD2 (5 bases each). The specimen was blood. The TCR was taken from a man between 18 and 35 years old with Graves' hyperthyroidism. CDR3 sequence: CASSLGGYFDEQFF. The DNA for the CDR3 is TGTGCCAGCAGCTTAGGGGGTTACTTCGATGAGCAGTTCTTC.